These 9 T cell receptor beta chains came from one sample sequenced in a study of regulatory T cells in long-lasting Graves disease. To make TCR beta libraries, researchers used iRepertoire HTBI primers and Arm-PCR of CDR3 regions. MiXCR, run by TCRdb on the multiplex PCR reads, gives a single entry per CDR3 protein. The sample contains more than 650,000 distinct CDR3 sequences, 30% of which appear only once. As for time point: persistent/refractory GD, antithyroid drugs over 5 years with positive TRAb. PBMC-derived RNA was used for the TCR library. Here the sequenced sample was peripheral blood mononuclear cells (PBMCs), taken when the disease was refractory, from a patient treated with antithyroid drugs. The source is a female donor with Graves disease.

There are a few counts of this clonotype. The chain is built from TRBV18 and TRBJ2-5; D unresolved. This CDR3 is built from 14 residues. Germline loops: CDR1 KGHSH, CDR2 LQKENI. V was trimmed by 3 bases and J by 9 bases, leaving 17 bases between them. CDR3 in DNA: TGTGCCAGCTCACCTGGCCCCCAACCGGCGGCCCAGTACTTC. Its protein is CASSPGPQPAAQYF.

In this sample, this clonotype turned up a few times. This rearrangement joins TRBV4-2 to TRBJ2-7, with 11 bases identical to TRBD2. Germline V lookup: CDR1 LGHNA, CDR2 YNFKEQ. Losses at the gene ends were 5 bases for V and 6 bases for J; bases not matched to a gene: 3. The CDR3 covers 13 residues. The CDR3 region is CASSSSGRVEQYF. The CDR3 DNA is TGTGCCAGCAGCAGTAGCGGGAGGGTCGAGCAGTACTTC.

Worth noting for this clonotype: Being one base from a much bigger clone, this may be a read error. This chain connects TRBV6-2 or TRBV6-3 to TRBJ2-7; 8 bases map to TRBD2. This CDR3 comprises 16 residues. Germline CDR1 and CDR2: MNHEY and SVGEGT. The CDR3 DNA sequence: TGTGCCAGCAGTTACGTTTTAGGACTAGCAGCGTACGAGCGGTACTTC. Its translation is CASSYVLGLAAYERYF.

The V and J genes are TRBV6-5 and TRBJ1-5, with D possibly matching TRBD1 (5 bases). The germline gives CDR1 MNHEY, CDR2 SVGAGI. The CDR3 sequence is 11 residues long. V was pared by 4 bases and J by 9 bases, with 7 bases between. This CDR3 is CASSSGRPQHF. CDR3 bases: TGTGCCAGCAGTTCAGGGAGGCCCCAGCATTTT.

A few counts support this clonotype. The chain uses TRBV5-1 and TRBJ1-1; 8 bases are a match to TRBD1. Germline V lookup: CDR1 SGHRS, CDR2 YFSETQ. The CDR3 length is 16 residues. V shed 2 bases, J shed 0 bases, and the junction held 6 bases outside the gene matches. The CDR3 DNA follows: TGCGCCAGCAGCTTATTCCTGACAGGGGTGAACACTGAAGCTTTCTTT. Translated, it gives CASSLFLTGVNTEAFF.

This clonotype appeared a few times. The CDR3 reads CASSSPRGGEGNEKLFF. The CDR3 bases are TGTGCCAGCAGTTCCCCGCGCGGAGGGGAAGGTAATGAAAAACTGTTTTTT. This chain links TRBV28 with TRBJ1-4; a weak D match, TRBD1 (5 bases). Germline CDR1 and CDR2: MDHEN and SYDVKM. The CDR3 is made up of 17 amino acids. V was pared by 4 bases and J by 4 bases, with 19 bases between.

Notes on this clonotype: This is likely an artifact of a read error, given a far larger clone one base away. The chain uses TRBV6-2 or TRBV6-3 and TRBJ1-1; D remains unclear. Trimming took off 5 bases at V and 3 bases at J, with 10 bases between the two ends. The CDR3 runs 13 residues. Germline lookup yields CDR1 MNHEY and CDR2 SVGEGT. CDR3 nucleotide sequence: TGTGCCAGCAGTGGACGAATGGACACTGAAGCTTTCTTT. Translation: CASSGRMDTEAFF.

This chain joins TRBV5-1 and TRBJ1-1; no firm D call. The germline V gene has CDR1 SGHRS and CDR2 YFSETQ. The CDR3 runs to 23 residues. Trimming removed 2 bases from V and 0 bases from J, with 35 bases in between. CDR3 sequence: CASSFGQEVRGQVGRTMNTEAFF. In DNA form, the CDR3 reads TGCGCCAGCAGCTTTGGGCAGGAGGTCCGGGGTCAGGTGGGCCGGACTATGAACACTGAAGCTTTCTTT. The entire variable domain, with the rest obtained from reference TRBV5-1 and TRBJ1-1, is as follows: KAGVTQTPRYLIKTRGQQVTLSCSPISGHRSVSWYQQTPGQGLQFLFEYFSETQRNKGNFPGRFSGRQFSNSRSEMNVSTLELGDSALYLCASSFGQEVRGQVGRTMNTEAFFGQGTRLTVV.

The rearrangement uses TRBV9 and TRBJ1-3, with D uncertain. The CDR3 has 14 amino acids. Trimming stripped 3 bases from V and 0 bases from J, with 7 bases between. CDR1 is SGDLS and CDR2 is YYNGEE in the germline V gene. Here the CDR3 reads CASSDLNSGNTIYF. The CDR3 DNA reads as TGTGCCAGCAGCGATTTAAACTCTGGAAACACCATATATTTT.